These 32 T cell receptor beta chains originate from one sample sequenced in a study of beta chain features in type 1 diabetes. The entirety of the isolated RNA underwent reverse transcription, so expressed TCRB transcripts were sequenced. The method was immunoSEQ multiplex PCR; TCRdb's version includes in-frame clones alone and lacks a portion of them. The data contain some 45,000 clones, roughly 56% of them singletons. The sequenced material came from Tregs from blood. All receptors come from a woman younger than 35 in good health.

This rearrangement joins TRBV19 to TRBJ2-5; tentatively, D is TRBD2 (7 bases). The germline CDR1 and CDR2 sequences are LNHDA and SQIVND (reference sequence). V shed 3 bases and J shed 2 bases, with 28 bases lying between them. The CDR3 contains 20 residues. The CDR3 reads CASSMKGGLVGSANQETQYF. CDR3 sequence (DNA): TGTGCCAGTAGTATGAAGGGGGGGTTGGTCGGGAGCGCAAATCAAGAGACCCAGTACTTC.

The chain links TRBV5-4 to TRBJ2-3, with 11 bases that match TRBD2. V shed 4 bases and J 2 bases; nucleotides not matched to a gene: 9. From germline, CDR1 is SGHNT and CDR2 YYREEE (reference sequence). The CDR3 runs to 17 residues. CDR3 region: CASSRGGTSGYTDTQYF. Here the CDR3 DNA reads TGTGCCAGCAGCAGGGGAGGGACTAGCGGATACACAGATACGCAGTATTTT.

The sample holds a few counts of this clone. The chain recombines TRBV11-3 with TRBJ2-1; the D is unclear. Per the germline V gene, CDR1 is SGHNT and CDR2 is YENEEA. The CDR3 consists of 12 residues. V lost 1 base and J 12 bases, leaving 10 bases between the germline ends. The CDR3 sequence is CASSLVSVVQFF. CDR3 DNA: TGTGCCAGCAGCTTAGTCTCGGTCGTGCAGTTCTTC.

The chain carries TRBV28 and TRBJ1-5, with D possibly being TRBD1 (6 bases). V was pared by 6 bases and J by 4 bases, with 13 bases between. CDR1 and CDR2 from the germline V gene are MDHEN and SYDVKM. The CDR3 spans 14 residues. The CDR3 sequence is CASSSLDRNQPQHF. The CDR3 DNA reads TGTGCCAGCAGCTCCCTCGACAGGAATCAGCCCCAGCATTTT.

Judged by abundance, this clone is medium-sized. J is TRBJ1-5 and V is TRBV7-2; the D gene is possibly TRBD1 (6 bases). Between the trimmed V and J ends, which lost 5 bases and 3 bases, there was a span of 14 bases. CDR1 and CDR2 from the germline V gene are SGHTA and FQGNSA. The CDR3 runs 15 residues. The CDR3 nucleotides read TGTGCCAGCAGCCCCAAGACAGGCCCCAATCAGCCCCAGCATTTT. Its protein product is CASSPKTGPNQPQHF.

J is TRBJ1-2 and V is TRBV7-9; 10 bases are shared with TRBD1. The germline V gene has CDR1 SEHNR and CDR2 FQNEAQ (reference sequence). The J segment lost 0 bases and the V segment lost 5 bases, leaving 9 bases of the junction unmatched. This CDR3 is built from 17 residues. The CDR3 DNA reads as TGTGCCAGCAGCCCACGGACAGGGGGTAAAACTAACTATGGCTACACCTTC. Residues: CASSPRTGGKTNYGYTF.

J is TRBJ2-5 and V is TRBV6-5; 10 nucleotides match TRBD2. Germline assignment: CDR1 MNHEY and CDR2 SVGAGI. There are 14 residues in the CDR3. J was trimmed by 6 bases and V by 5 bases; bases with no gene match: 6. This CDR3 reads CASSAGLARKTQYF. In nucleotides, the CDR3 is TGTGCCAGCAGTGCGGGACTAGCGAGGAAGACCCAGTACTTC.

The CDR3 sequence is CASSSGGGSAYYEQYF. The CDR3 DNA sequence: TGTGCCAGCAGTTCCGGGGGCGGGAGCGCGTACTACGAGCAGTACTTC. The V call is TRBV28, the J call TRBJ2-7; maybe TRBD2 (7 bases). Trimming took 4 bases from V and 3 from J, leaving 19 bases between them. Germline CDR1 MDHEN, CDR2 SYDVKM. The CDR3 runs to 16 residues. The entire variable domain, with the rest obtained from reference TRBV28 and TRBJ2-7, is as follows: DVKVTQSSRYLVKRTGEKVFLECVQDMDHENMFWYRQDPGLGLRLIYFSYDVKMKEKGDIPEGYSVSREKKERFSLILESASTNQTSMYLCASSSGGGSAYYEQYFGPGTRLTVT.

J is TRBJ1-1 and V is TRBV11-2; D might be TRBD1 (6 bases). The germline V and J ends were trimmed by 5 bases and 1 base, with 11 bases remaining between them. Germline values: CDR1 SGHAT, CDR2 FQNNGV. There are 14 residues in the CDR3. The CDR3, as DNA: TGTGCCAGCAGCCGAGTGGGACAGAACACTGAAGCTTTCTTT. Translating gives CASSRVGQNTEAFF.

A few counts support this clone. This chain connects TRBV29-1 to TRBJ2-3, with 7 bases aligning to TRBD2. After removal of 5 bases from V and 6 bases from J, the junction contained 8 bases not matched to a gene. From germline, CDR1 is SQVTM and CDR2 ANQGSEA. This CDR3 has 13 amino acids. CDR3 sequence reads: CSVSGLVLDTQYF. As DNA, the CDR3 is TGCAGCGTTTCCGGACTAGTTTTGGATACGCAGTATTTT.

The CDR3 region is CASSYRDRAYEQYF. CDR3 nucleotide sequence: TGTGCCAGCAGCTACCGGGACAGAGCCTACGAGCAGTACTTC. The chain has TRBV7-2 and TRBJ2-5, with TRBD1 matching over 7 bases. The better agreement between TRBJ2-7 and the DNA end casts doubt on the J call. The CDR3 consists of 14 residues. Germline CDR1 and CDR2: SGHTA and FQGNSA.

The J gene is TRBJ2-3, the V gene TRBV7-8, with 8 nucleotides matching TRBD2. The J segment lost 6 bases and the V segment lost 3 bases, leaving 5 bases of the junction unmatched. This CDR3 spans 14 amino acids. The germline V gene encodes CDR1 SGHVS and CDR2 FQNEAQ. The CDR3 here is CASSFGPGGDTQYF. The CDR3 nucleotides are TGTGCCAGCAGCTTTGGCCCGGGAGGGGATACGCAGTATTTT.

V gene TRBV28 combines with J gene TRBJ2-1, with 12 positions matching TRBD1. CDR3 length: 14 amino acids. V dropped 6 bases and J dropped 15; count of bases not matched to a gene: 12. Germline-derived CDR1 and CDR2 are MDHEN and SYDVKM. Here the CDR3 reads CASRVGTGGFDPFF. The CDR3 DNA is TGTGCCAGCAGGGTCGGGACAGGGGGCTTCGATCCGTTCTTC.

The rearrangement uses TRBV7-9 and TRBJ1-2, with TRBD1 identical over 8 bases. Germline assignment: CDR1 SEHNR and CDR2 FQNEAQ (reference sequence). The CDR3 length is 14 residues. V shed 7 bases and J 5 bases; nucleotides not matched to a gene: 9. CDR3 in amino acids: CASKGDRTLYGYTF. CDR3 DNA sequence: TGTGCCAGCAAAGGGGACAGGACCCTTTATGGCTACACCTTC.

By sample share, this clone is medium-sized. The gene calls are TRBV19 and TRBJ2-5, with 8 nucleotides matching TRBD1. The CDR3 has 12 amino acids. The trim removed 7 bases at V and 5 bases at J, leaving 3 bases unmatched. Germline V gene sequence: CDR1 LNHDA, CDR2 SQIVND (reference sequence). The chain's CDR3 is CASIDRGETQYF. Here the CDR3 DNA reads TGTGCCAGTATTGACAGGGGTGAGACCCAGTACTTC.

This chain links TRBV19 with TRBJ2-5; 9 positions agree with TRBD2. The closer fit of TRBJ2-7 to the DNA end suggests the J call may be wrong. CDR1 LNHDA and CDR2 SQIVND come from the germline V gene (reference sequence). The CDR3 spans 14 residues. The chain's CDR3 is CASSISSGTYEQYF. For the CDR3, the DNA is TGTGCCAGTAGTATTTCTAGCGGGACGTACGAGCAGTACTTC.

This clone has just one count. The gene calls are TRBV30 and TRBJ1-5, with a possible D match to TRBD1 (5 bases). The CDR3 has 15 amino acids. Germline CDR1 is GTSNPN and CDR2 is SVGIG (reference sequence). V lost 2 bases and J lost 0, with 11 bases in between. Here the CDR3 reads CAWSKQAHSNQPQHF. The CDR3 nucleotides are TGTGCCTGGAGTAAACAGGCCCATAGCAATCAGCCCCAGCATTTT.

This chain joins TRBV29-1 and TRBJ2-5, with 7 bases aligning to TRBD1. The length of the CDR3 is 12 residues. V shed 8 bases and J 1 base; nucleotides not matched to a gene: 4. Germline-derived CDR1 and CDR2 are SQVTM and ANQGSEA. CDR3 DNA: TGCAGCCTAGGGGGCACCCAAGAGACCCAGTACTTC. Amino acids: CSLGGTQETQYF.

This clone was seen more than once but under ten times. The chain employs TRBV18 and TRBJ2-7; weak D call: TRBD2 (5 bases). V lost 3 bases, J lost 6 bases, and 18 bases lay in between. Germline CDR1 is KGHSH and CDR2 is LQKENI. This CDR3 has 15 amino acids. The CDR3 nucleotides are TGTGCCAGCTCACCCCTGGACTCCCGATTTGGCGAGCAGTACTTC. Its protein is CASSPLDSRFGEQYF.

The V call is TRBV7-2, the J call TRBJ2-7; D unresolved. Trimming stripped 3 bases from V and 3 bases from J, with 9 bases between. The CDR3 length is 13 residues. Per the germline V gene, CDR1 is SGHTA and CDR2 is FQGNSA. The CDR3 DNA reads as TGTGCCAGCAGCTTCAGGCGTCTCTACGAGCAGTACTTC. This sequence encodes CASSFRRLYEQYF.

This clone was observed a handful of times. The chain has TRBV30 and TRBJ2-7, with 7 bases identical to TRBD2. CDR3 length: 13 residues. V gave up 3 bases and J gave up 6 bases; unmatched junction bases: 8. CDR1 GTSNPN and CDR2 SVGIG come from the germline V gene (reference sequence). In nucleotides, the CDR3 is TGTGCCTGGAGACGAATGGCGGGAGTCGAGCAGTACTTC. Encoded protein: CAWRRMAGVEQYF.

This chain links TRBV19 with TRBJ2-3; TRBD2 agrees at 11 bases. V was pared by 1 base and J by 3 bases, with 9 bases of the junction left unmatched. Germline CDR1 is LNHDA and CDR2 is SQIVND (reference sequence). The CDR3 is made up of 18 amino acids. The CDR3 region is CASSIAFGASGRTDTQYF. Here the CDR3 DNA reads TGTGCCAGTAGTATAGCCTTTGGGGCTAGCGGGAGGACAGATACGCAGTATTTT.

The chain recombines TRBV18 with TRBJ2-6; D perhaps matches TRBD1 (5 bases). The V end lost 0 bases, the J end lost 2 bases, and 8 bases lay between the germline ends. CDR3 length: 16 residues. Germline assignment: CDR1 KGHSH and CDR2 LQKENI. In nucleotides, the CDR3 is TGTGCCAGCTCACCACCGTGGGGCGCTGGGGCCAACGTCCTGACTTTC. Encoded protein: CASSPPWGAGANVLTF.

V usage is TRBV7-8 and J usage is TRBJ2-5, with unresolved D. The germline V and J ends were trimmed by 4 bases and 2 bases, with 14 bases remaining between them. The length of the CDR3 is 15 residues. Germline lookup yields CDR1 SGHVS and CDR2 FQNEAQ. The chain's CDR3 is CASSSRETQQETQYF. In nucleotides, the CDR3 is TGTGCCAGCAGCTCACGTGAAACACAGCAAGAGACCCAGTACTTC. The full variable domain, completed using reference TRBV7-8 and TRBJ2-5, is GAGVSQSPRYKVAKRGQDVALRCDPISGHVSLFWYQQALGQGPEFLTYFQNEAQLDKSGLPSDRFFAERPEGSVSTLKIQRTQQEDSAVYLCASSSRETQQETQYFGPGTRLLVL.

The chain recombines TRBV5-1 with TRBJ1-3; no clear D gene. V lost 4 bases to trimming and J lost 1 base, with 9 bases between them. CDR3 size: 14 residues. CDR1 and CDR2 from the germline V gene are SGHRS and YFSETQ. The CDR3 loop is CASSGTLSGNTIYF. The DNA of the CDR3 is TGCGCCAGCAGCGGTACCCTATCTGGAAACACCATATATTTT.

The chain combines TRBV5-4 with TRBJ1-6, with TRBD1 matching over 7 bases. The germline V gene encodes CDR1 SGHNT and CDR2 YYREEE (reference sequence). After removal of 5 bases from V and 6 bases from J, the junction contained 8 bases not matched to a gene. The CDR3 loop spans 15 amino acids. The DNA for the CDR3 is TGTGCCAGCAGTCGCCGACAGGGTGGTAATTCACCCCTCCACTTT. Translated: CASSRRQGGNSPLHF.

Concerning this clone itself: Other DNA sequences in the sample encode the same CDR3. This chain uses TRBV7-2 with TRBJ1-1, with D tentatively TRBD1 (5 bases). The CDR3 is made up of 13 amino acids. Germline CDR1 and CDR2: SGHTA and FQGNSA. Trimming removed 5 bases from V and 2 bases from J, with 9 bases in between. The CDR3 nucleotides are TGTGCCAGCAGCCGCCAGGGAAACACTGAAGCTTTCTTT. Protein product: CASSRQGNTEAFF.

The chain combines TRBV7-9 with TRBJ2-5; 8 nucleotides align to TRBD1. The CDR3 is made up of 13 amino acids. CDR1 is SEHNR, CDR2 FQNEAQ, per germline (reference sequence). V dropped 8 bases and J dropped 1; count of bases not matched to a gene: 3. The chain's CDR3 is CASVGQGQETQYF. The CDR3 coding sequence is TGTGCCAGCGTCGGACAGGGCCAAGAGACCCAGTACTTC.

V gene TRBV29-1 combines with J gene TRBJ1-2; tentatively, D is TRBD1 (6 bases). The CDR3 loop spans 14 amino acids. Germline-derived CDR1 and CDR2 are SQVTM and ANQGSEA. The V and J ends lost 1 base and 4 bases respectively, with 13 bases between them. The CDR3 nucleotides read TGCAGCGTTGAAGGGCGGGGGGCAACCTATGGCTACACCTTC. Its protein product is CSVEGRGATYGYTF. Full variable domain (rest looked up from reference TRBV29-1 and TRBJ1-2): SAVISQKPSRDICQRGTSLTIQCQVDSQVTMMFWYRQQPGQSLTLIATANQGSEATYESGFVIDKFPISRPNLTFSTLTVSNMSPEDSSIYLCSVEGRGATYGYTFGSGTRLTVV.

The gene calls are TRBV9 and TRBJ2-1; 8 nucleotides line up with TRBD2. Losses at the gene ends were 3 bases for V and 4 bases for J; bases not matched to a gene: 9. This CDR3 spans 16 amino acids. Germline V gene data show CDR1 as SGDLS and CDR2 as YYNGEE. CDR3 in DNA: TGTGCCAGCAGCGCCGTAGCGGGATCGGTTTACAATGAGCAGTTCTTC. Amino acids: CASSAVAGSVYNEQFF.

J is TRBJ2-1 and V is TRBV27; 11 positions agree with TRBD2. The CDR3 consists of 15 residues. Per the germline V gene, CDR1 is MNHEY and CDR2 is SMNVEV (reference sequence). The ends lost 6 bases at V and 7 bases at J; junction bases unmatched: 8. The CDR3: CASRTASGRINEQFF. DNA for the CDR3: TGTGCCAGCAGGACAGCTAGCGGGAGGATTAATGAGCAGTTCTTC.

The V and J genes are TRBV5-1 and TRBJ2-3; tentative D call: TRBD1 (5 bases). Trimming removed 7 bases from V and 4 bases from J, with 16 bases in between. The V gene's germline CDR1 is SGHRS and CDR2 YFSETQ. The CDR3 is 14 residues long. The CDR3 reads CASLRTSAADTQYF. CDR3 DNA: TGCGCCAGCCTACGGACATCCGCGGCAGATACGCAGTATTTT.